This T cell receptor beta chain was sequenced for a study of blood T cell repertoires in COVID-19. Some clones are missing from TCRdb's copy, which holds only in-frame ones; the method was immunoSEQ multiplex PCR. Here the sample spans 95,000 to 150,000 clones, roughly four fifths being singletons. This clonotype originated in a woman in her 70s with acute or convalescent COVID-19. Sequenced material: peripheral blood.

The CDR3 sequence is CATSSLRDRGRETQYF. DNA of the CDR3: TGTGCCACCAGCAGCCTGAGGGACAGGGGGAGGGAGACCCAGTACTTC. J is TRBJ2-5 and V is TRBV15; 11 positions agree with TRBD1. The V and J ends lost 3 bases and 5 bases, in that order; junction bases with no gene match: 8. The CDR3 sequence is 16 residues long. Germline CDR1 and CDR2: LNHNV and YYDKDF (reference sequence).